This T cell receptor (beta chain) was profiled in a study of blood T cell repertoires in COVID-19. Study summary: COVID-19 samples, acute and convalescent, were from the United States, Italy and Spain.

Enrolled through a virtual design, the participants were between roughly 18 and 90 years of age and came from some 25 US areas. Recovered status in Cohort 3 required two negative PCRs, clearance, or symptom resolution. Source study methods: Reference gene primer amplification gave nucleated cell count estimates. Assay: immunoSEQ multiplex PCR; the TCRdb copy retains only in-frame clones and omits some. The DNA was the basis for D and trimming; V, J and clone size are from that table. In the table there are under 200,000 clones, 82% of which are singletons. The V gene lost 5 bases and the J gene lost 4 bases, with 11 bases spanning the gap. The V gene's germline CDR1 is MDHEN and CDR2 SYDVKM. This CDR3 spans 13 amino acids.

This clonotype was sampled from a man aged 50 to 59 who had recovered from COVID-19. The sequencing sample was made of PBMCs or T cells enriched from blood (not recorded which). The rearrangement uses TRBV28 and TRBJ1-2, with D tentatively TRBD1 (6 bases). The CDR3: CASSEGDGYGYTF. The CDR3 DNA reads TGTGCCAGCAGTGAGGGGGACGGCTATGGCTACACCTTC.